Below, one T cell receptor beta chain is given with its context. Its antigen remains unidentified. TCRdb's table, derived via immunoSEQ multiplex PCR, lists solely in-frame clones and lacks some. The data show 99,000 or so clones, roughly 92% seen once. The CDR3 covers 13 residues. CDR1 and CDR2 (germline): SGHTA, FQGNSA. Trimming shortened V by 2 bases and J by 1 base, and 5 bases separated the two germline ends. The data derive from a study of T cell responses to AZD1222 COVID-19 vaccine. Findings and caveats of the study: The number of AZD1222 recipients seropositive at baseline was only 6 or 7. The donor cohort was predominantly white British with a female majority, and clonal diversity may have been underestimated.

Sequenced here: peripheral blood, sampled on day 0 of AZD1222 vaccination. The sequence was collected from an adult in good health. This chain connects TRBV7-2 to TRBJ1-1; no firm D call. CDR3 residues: CASSLMKNTEAFF. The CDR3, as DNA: TGTGCCAGCAGCTTAATGAAGAACACTGAAGCTTTCTTT.